This TCR beta chain originates from a study of T cell responses to AZD1222 COVID-19 vaccine. Some clones are missing from TCRdb's copy, which holds only in-frame ones; the method was immunoSEQ multiplex PCR. The sample consists of about 150,000 clones, 85% to 95% of them appearing once. The sample holds one count of this clone. This CDR3 is built from 8 residues. Germline values: CDR1 SEHNR, CDR2 FQNEAQ (reference sequence). Between the trimmed V and J ends, which lost 5 bases and 13 bases, there was a span of 6 bases. V and J are TRBV7-9 and TRBJ2-7, with D unclear. The source material was peripheral blood, sampled on day 0 of MenACWY control vaccination. This receptor was obtained from an adult in good health. CDR3 sequence (DNA): TGTGCCAGCAGCCCCGCCTACTTC. It yields the protein CASSPAYF.